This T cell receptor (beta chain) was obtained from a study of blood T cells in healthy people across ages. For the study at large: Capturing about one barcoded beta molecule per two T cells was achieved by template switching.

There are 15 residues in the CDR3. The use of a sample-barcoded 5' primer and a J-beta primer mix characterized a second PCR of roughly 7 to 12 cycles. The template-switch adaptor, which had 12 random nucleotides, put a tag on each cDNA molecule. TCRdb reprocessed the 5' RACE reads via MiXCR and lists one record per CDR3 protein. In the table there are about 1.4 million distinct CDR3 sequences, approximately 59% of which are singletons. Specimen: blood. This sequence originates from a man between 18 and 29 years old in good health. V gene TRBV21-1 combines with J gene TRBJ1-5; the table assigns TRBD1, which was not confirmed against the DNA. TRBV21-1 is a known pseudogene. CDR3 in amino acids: CASRAGDWGNQPQHF. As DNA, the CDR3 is TGTGCCAGCAGGGCAGGGGACTGGGGAAATCAGCCCCAGCATTTT.